One and the same sample provided the 19 T cell receptor beta chains below, sequenced in a study of blood T cell repertoires in COVID-19. The table came from immunoSEQ multiplex PCR; TCRdb's copy has only in-frame clones and leaves some out. Among approximately 140,000 clones listed, around 89% were seen once. Source material: peripheral blood. Source of these receptors: a man aged 18-30 years with COVID-19, enrolled during active disease.

This rearrangement joins TRBV10-3 to TRBJ2-1; 8 nucleotides align to TRBD2. CDR1 ENHRY and CDR2 SYGVKD come from the germline V gene. This CDR3 comprises 15 residues. V lost 7 bases, J lost 0 bases, and 5 bases stayed unmatched. The CDR3 coding sequence is TGTGCCATCAATCCTAGCGGGCCCTCCTACAATGAGCAGTTCTTC. Its translation: CAINPSGPSYNEQFF.

There are a few counts of this clone. The V call is TRBV30, the J call TRBJ2-3, with 7 positions matching TRBD1. The J segment lost 0 bases and the V segment lost 4 bases, leaving 7 bases of the junction unmatched. The CDR3 spans 15 residues. Germline V CDR1 and CDR2: GTSNPN, SVGIG (reference sequence). The CDR3 here is CAWNRDSFSTDTQYF. Here the CDR3 DNA reads TGTGCCTGGAATAGGGACAGCTTTAGCACAGATACGCAGTATTTT.

The chain couples TRBV2 to TRBJ1-4; 8 nucleotides line up with TRBD1. Germline values: CDR1 SNHLY, CDR2 FYNNEI. The length of the CDR3 is 14 residues. Unmatched junction bases numbered 4, after V lost 4 bases and J lost 6 bases. CDR3 bases: TGTGCCAGCAGTGCAGGGGGCCCATATGAAAAACTGTTTTTT. It specifies CASSAGGPYEKLFF.

DNA for the CDR3: TGCGCCAGCAGCCAACCCGCACGAGGGAAAGGGGGCTACACCTTC. It yields the protein CASSQPARGKGGYTF. The rearrangement links TRBV4-1 to TRBJ1-2; no firm D call. CDR1 is MGHRA and CDR2 is YSYEKL in the germline V gene. The CDR3 is 15 residues long. Between the trimmed V and J ends, which lost 2 bases and 8 bases, there was a span of 18 bases.

J is TRBJ2-3 and V is TRBV6-1; D gene unclear. Germline V gene lookup returns CDR1 MNHNS and CDR2 SASEGT. Trimming took off 2 bases at V and 1 base at J, with 7 bases between the two ends. The CDR3 covers 14 residues. The CDR3 spells CASSELAGTDTQYF. In DNA, the CDR3 is TGTGCCAGCAGTGAATTGGCAGGCACAGATACGCAGTATTTT.

V and J are TRBV10-3 and TRBJ2-2, with 7 nucleotides matching TRBD2. The CDR3 runs to 17 residues. The germline gives CDR1 ENHRY, CDR2 SYGVKD. V dropped 7 bases and J dropped 0; count of bases not matched to a gene: 11. The CDR3 protein is CAINKEPGLPNTGELFF. The CDR3 region has the DNA TGTGCCATCAATAAAGAACCGGGACTACCGAACACCGGGGAGCTGTTTTTT.

The chain recombines TRBV10-3 with TRBJ2-1; TRBD1 might be the D (6 bases). V was cut by 6 bases and J by 2 bases, with 14 bases left in between. Germline CDR1 and CDR2: ENHRY and SYGVKD. This CDR3 contains 15 residues. The CDR3 DNA follows: TGTGCCATCAGCGCAGGGGTAACGACCTACAATGAGCAGTTCTTC. Its protein product is CAISAGVTTYNEQFF.

The chain links TRBV7-9 to TRBJ2-5; 8 positions match TRBD1. J lost 1 base, V lost 5 bases, and 6 bases had no gene match. The germline V gene has CDR1 SEHNR and CDR2 FQNEAQ (reference sequence). The CDR3 spans 15 residues. CDR3 region: CASSNPGQVQETQYF. As DNA, the CDR3 is TGTGCCAGCAGCAACCCGGGACAGGTCCAAGAGACCCAGTACTTC.

The chain couples TRBV4-3 to TRBJ2-3; tentative D call: TRBD2 (6 bases). CDR1 is LGHNA, CDR2 YSLEER, per germline. The CDR3 has 16 residues. Trimming stripped 0 bases from V and 6 bases from J, with 16 bases between. CDR3 protein: CASSQDHAGSSDTQYF. DNA for the CDR3: TGCGCCAGCAGCCAAGATCATGCGGGAAGTTCGGATACGCAGTATTTT.

The chain is built from TRBV6-2 or TRBV6-3 and TRBJ2-1; 9 nucleotides align to TRBD2. V lost 7 bases, J lost 3 bases, and 7 bases stayed unmatched. CDR1 MNHEY and CDR2 SVGEGT come from the germline V gene. This CDR3 is built from 15 residues. DNA of the CDR3: TGTGCCAGCAACCCGGGACTAGCAGGCTACAATGAGCAGTTCTTC. Encoded protein: CASNPGLAGYNEQFF.

V gene TRBV15 combines with J gene TRBJ2-1; 10 nucleotides match TRBD2. V was clipped by 5 bases and J by 8 bases; unmatched bases: 15. Germline assignment: CDR1 LNHNV and CDR2 YYDKDF (reference sequence). This CDR3 comprises 17 residues. The CDR3 reads CATSARTSGLSRDEQFF. CDR3 nucleotide sequence: TGTGCCACCAGCGCCCGGACTAGCGGCCTATCACGGGATGAGCAGTTCTTC.

The rearrangement links TRBV19 to TRBJ2-5; 9 bases fit TRBD1. The CDR3 is 16 amino acids. The V segment lost 2 bases and the J segment 5 bases; nucleotides outside the gene matches: 9. Germline values: CDR1 LNHDA, CDR2 SQIVND (reference sequence). This CDR3 reads CASSISGTGKFETQYF. The CDR3 DNA follows: TGTGCCAGTAGTATAAGCGGGACAGGGAAGTTTGAGACCCAGTACTTC.

V usage is TRBV7-9 and J usage is TRBJ2-2; no clear D gene. Germline V gene data show CDR1 as SEHNR and CDR2 as FQNEAQ (reference sequence). V lost 5 bases, J lost 0 bases, and 13 bases lay in between. CDR3 size: 16 residues. The CDR3 reads CASSPPLTANTGELFF. In DNA form, the CDR3 reads TGTGCCAGCAGCCCCCCCCTTACAGCGAACACCGGGGAGCTGTTTTTT.

This clone appeared once. The J gene is TRBJ2-5, the V gene TRBV5-8; TRBD2 is a possible D gene (5 bases). There are 14 residues in the CDR3. Trimming pared 0 bases from V and 1 base from J, leaving 7 bases between. Germline V lookup: CDR1 SGHTS, CDR2 YDEGEE. CDR3 coding DNA: TGTGCCAGCAGCTTGGACGGGATCCAAGAGACCCAGTACTTC. It specifies CASSLDGIQETQYF.

The J gene is TRBJ2-7, the V gene TRBV28; maybe TRBD1 (6 bases). This CDR3 comprises 15 residues. V was trimmed by 5 bases and J by 3 bases, leaving 17 bases between them. Germline V CDR1 and CDR2: MDHEN, SYDVKM. The CDR3 sequence: CASSPAITGFYEQYF. In DNA form, the CDR3 reads TGTGCCAGCAGTCCCGCCATAACAGGGTTCTACGAGCAGTACTTC.

Here the CDR3 DNA reads TGCGCCAGCAGCCAAGATGGCTGGACAGGGGAAGAGACCCAGTACTTC. Translated, it gives CASSQDGWTGEETQYF. This chain joins TRBV4-3 and TRBJ2-5; 9 nucleotides match TRBD1. J was trimmed by 3 bases and V by 0 bases; bases with no gene match: 5. CDR1 and CDR2 from the germline V gene are LGHNA and YSLEER. This CDR3 is built from 16 residues.

The chain employs TRBV5-1 and TRBJ2-3; D unresolved. V lost 0 bases, J lost 0 bases, and 8 bases lay in between. Germline V gene lookup returns CDR1 SGHRS and CDR2 YFSETQ. CDR3 length equals 15 residues. The CDR3 here is CASSLDRTSTDTQYF. The CDR3 DNA reads as TGCGCCAGCAGCTTGGACAGAACTAGCACAGATACGCAGTATTTT.

This clone was observed a single time. The rearrangement links TRBV28 to TRBJ2-5, with 9 bases matching TRBD1. With 5 bases clipped from V and 5 bases from J, the junction kept 6 bases outside the gene matches. The CDR3 contains 14 residues. Looked up from germline, CDR1 is MDHEN and CDR2 is SYDVKM. CDR3 in amino acids: CASSREQGAETQYF. CDR3 in DNA: TGTGCCAGCAGTCGAGAACAGGGGGCGGAGACCCAGTACTTC.

The V call is TRBV5-5, the J call TRBJ1-1; D ambiguous. Germline V CDR1 and CDR2: SGHKS, YYEKEE (reference sequence). CDR3 length: 14 amino acids. V dropped 3 bases and J dropped 10 bases, with 19 bases sitting between them. CDR3 in DNA: TGTGCCAGCAGCTGGGAGGGATTTAGGAGTGGAGCTTTCTTT. It codes for CASSWEGFRSGAFF.